This T cell receptor (beta chain) was captured in a study of cytomegalovirus exposure and HLA in healthy donors. To note about this clone: The antigen remains unidentified.

Every donor was a healthy person donating bone marrow. Nominally healthy donors provided the samples, though records likely missed some immune exposures. Primers: 60 Vbeta forward and 13 Jbeta reverse. Profiling relied on immunoSEQ multiplex PCR, and the TCRdb table lists in-frame clones only, not all of them. The profile covers roughly 98,000 clones, with 80% to 85% appearing a single time and about 1.5% taken by the ten largest. Study conclusions and caveats: A list of approximately 160 TCR beta chains associated with cytomegalovirus was given.

J was trimmed by 3 bases and V by 4 bases; bases with no gene match: 9. This CDR3 has 16 residues. Germline CDR1 reads SGHAT; CDR2 reads FQNNGV. Input material: PBMCs. The receptor was isolated from a middle-aged man in good health and CMV-seronegative. The chain has TRBV11-2 and TRBJ1-1, with 9 bases aligning to TRBD1. The CDR3 spells CASSSNRGRVYTEAFF. As DNA, the CDR3 is TGTGCCAGCAGCTCGAACAGGGGGCGCGTGTACACTGAAGCTTTCTTT.